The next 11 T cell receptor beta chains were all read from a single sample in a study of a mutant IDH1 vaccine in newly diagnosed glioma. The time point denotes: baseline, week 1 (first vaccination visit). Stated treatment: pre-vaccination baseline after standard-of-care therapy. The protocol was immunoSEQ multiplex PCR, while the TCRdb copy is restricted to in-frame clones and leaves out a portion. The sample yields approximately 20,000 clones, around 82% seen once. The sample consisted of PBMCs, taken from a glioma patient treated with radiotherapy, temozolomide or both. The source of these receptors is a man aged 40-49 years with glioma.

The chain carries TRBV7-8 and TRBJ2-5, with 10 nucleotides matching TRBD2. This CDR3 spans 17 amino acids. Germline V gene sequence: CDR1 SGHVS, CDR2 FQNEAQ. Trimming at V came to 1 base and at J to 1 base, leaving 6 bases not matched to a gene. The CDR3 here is CASSLGLAGEIQETQYF. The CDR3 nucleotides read TGTGCCAGCAGCTTAGGGCTAGCGGGAGAAATCCAAGAGACCCAGTACTTC. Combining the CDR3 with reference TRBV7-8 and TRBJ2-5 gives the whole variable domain GAGVSQSPRYKVAKRGQDVALRCDPISGHVSLFWYQQALGQGPEFLTYFQNEAQLDKSGLPSDRFFAERPEGSVSTLKIQRTQQEDSAVYLCASSLGLAGEIQETQYFGPGTRLLVL.

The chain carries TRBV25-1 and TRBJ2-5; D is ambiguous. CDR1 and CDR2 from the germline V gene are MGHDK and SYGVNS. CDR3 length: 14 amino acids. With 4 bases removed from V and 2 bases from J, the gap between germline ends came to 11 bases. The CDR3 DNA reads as TGTGCCAGCAGTGCCGCGAGGCAACAAGAGACCCAGTACTTC. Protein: CASSAARQQETQYF.

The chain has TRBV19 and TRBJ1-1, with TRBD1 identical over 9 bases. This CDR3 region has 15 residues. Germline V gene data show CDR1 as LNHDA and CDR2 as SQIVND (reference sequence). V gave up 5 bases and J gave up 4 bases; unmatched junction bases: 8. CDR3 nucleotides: TGTGCCAGTAGTGTCACAGGGGGCGAGAGCACTGAAGCTTTCTTT. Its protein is CASSVTGGESTEAFF.

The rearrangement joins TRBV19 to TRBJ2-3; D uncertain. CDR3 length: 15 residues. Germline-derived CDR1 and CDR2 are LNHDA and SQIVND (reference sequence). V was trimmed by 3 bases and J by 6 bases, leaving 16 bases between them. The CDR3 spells CASSISSSVVDTQYF. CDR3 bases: TGTGCCAGTAGTATCTCCAGTTCGGTTGTTGATACGCAGTATTTT.

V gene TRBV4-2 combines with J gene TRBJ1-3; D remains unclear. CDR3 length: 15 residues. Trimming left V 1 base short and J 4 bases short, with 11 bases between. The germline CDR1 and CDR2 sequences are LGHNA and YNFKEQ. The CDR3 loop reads CASSQVSSGGNTIYF. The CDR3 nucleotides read TGTGCCAGCAGCCAAGTGTCCAGTGGCGGAAACACCATATATTTT.

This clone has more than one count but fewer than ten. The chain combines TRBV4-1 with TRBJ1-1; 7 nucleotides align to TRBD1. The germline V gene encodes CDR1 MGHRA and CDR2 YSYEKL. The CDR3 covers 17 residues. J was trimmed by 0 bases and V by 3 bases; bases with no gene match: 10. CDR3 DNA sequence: TGCGCCAGCAGCCAGAAAGGAAACAGGGGCGTGAACACTGAAGCTTTCTTT. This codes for CASSQKGNRGVNTEAFF.

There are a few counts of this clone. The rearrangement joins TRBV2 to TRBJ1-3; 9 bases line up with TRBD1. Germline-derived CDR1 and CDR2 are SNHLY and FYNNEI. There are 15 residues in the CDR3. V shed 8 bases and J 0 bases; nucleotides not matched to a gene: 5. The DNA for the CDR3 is TGTGCCAGCCGGACAGGGGTTTTCTCTGGAAACACCATATATTTT. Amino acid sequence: CASRTGVFSGNTIYF. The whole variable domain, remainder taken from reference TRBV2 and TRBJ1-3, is EPEVTQTPSHQVTQMGQEVILRCVPISNHLYFYWYRQILGQKVEFLVSFYNNEISEKSEIFDDQFSVERPDGSNFTLKIRSTKLEDSAMYFCASRTGVFSGNTIYFGEGSWLTVV.

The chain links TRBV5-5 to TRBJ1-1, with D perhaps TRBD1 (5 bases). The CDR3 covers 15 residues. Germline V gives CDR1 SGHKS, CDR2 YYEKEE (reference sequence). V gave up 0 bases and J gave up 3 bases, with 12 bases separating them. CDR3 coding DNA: TGTGCCAGCAGCTTGGCCGCGGGAGGGGACACTGAAGCTTTCTTT. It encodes CASSLAAGGDTEAFF.

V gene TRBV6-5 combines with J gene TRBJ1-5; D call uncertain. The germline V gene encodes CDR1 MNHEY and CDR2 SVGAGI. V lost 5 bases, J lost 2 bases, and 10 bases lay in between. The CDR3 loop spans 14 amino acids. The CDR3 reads CASSRWLGNQPQHF. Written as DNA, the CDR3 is TGTGCCAGCAGTCGGTGGTTGGGCAATCAGCCCCAGCATTTT.

CDR3 loop: CASSLPGEKLFF. Here the CDR3 DNA reads TGTGCCAGTAGTTTGCCAGGGGAAAAACTGTTTTTT. The chain couples TRBV19 to TRBJ1-4, with D tentatively TRBD1 (5 bases). The length of the CDR3 is 12 residues. The germline V and J ends were trimmed by 5 bases and 8 bases, with 9 bases remaining between them. CDR1 and CDR2 (germline): LNHDA, SQIVND (reference sequence).

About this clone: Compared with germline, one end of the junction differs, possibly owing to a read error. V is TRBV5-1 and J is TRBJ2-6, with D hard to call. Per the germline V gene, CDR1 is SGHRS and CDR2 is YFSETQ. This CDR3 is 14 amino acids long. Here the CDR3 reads CASRFTSGANVLTF. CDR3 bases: TGCGCCAGCCGCTTTACTTCTGGGGCCAACGTCCTGACTTTC.